The text below deals with one TCR beta chain. The sample originates from a study of blood T cell repertoires in COVID-19. Overall study context: Material from acute and convalescent COVID-19 was sourced from the United States, Italy and Spain. Sources were T cells, B-cell-depleted T cells, or PBMCs; the material itself was cDNA or gDNA.

The CDR3 length is 16 residues. Per germline, CDR1 MNHNY and CDR2 SVGAGI (reference sequence). V was trimmed by 1 base and J by 2 bases, leaving 12 bases between them. Per the original methods: Amplified reference gene primers provided the basis for estimating nucleated cell counts. Sequencing used immunoSEQ multiplex PCR; TCRdb keeps in-frame clones, though not all of them. The V and J calls and the clone size are those of that table, but D and trimming were determined from the DNA. The table records about 210,000 clones, over 70% of them present only once. This sequence joins TRBV6-6 and TRBJ1-5, with D tentatively TRBD1 (5 bases). This TCR came from a woman in her forties or fifties with acute or convalescent COVID-19. The sample taken for sequencing was peripheral blood. The CDR3 DNA reads TGTGCCAGCAGTTACTGGGCGGGGGGTGGCAATCAGCCCCAGCATTTT. It yields the protein CASSYWAGGGNQPQHF.